This T cell receptor beta chain was sequenced during a study of Ad26.COV2.S vaccination and SARS-CoV-2 variants. Study summary: In the study, Ad26.COV2.S was injected intramuscularly once, or twice 56 days apart.

The repertoire was sequenced with immunoSEQ multiplex PCR; TCRdb's copy has only in-frame clones and lacks some. There are roughly 390,000 clones in the sample; around nine tenths occur only once, and 3.5% lies in the top ten. Noted treatment: around 19 received Ad26.COV2.S at low or high dose, single or two shots; five or six received placebo; per-sample allocation not given. The samples date from day 63 after the first vaccine or placebo injection. Per germline, CDR1 LGHDT and CDR2 YNNKEL (reference sequence). V trimming: 1 base; J trimming: 7 bases; junction bases outside the gene matches: 4. The CDR3 sequence is 14 residues long.

This receptor was obtained from a person between 18 and 65 years old who received the Ad26.COV2.S COVID-19 vaccine or a placebo. The sequences come from peripheral blood, collected in a trial of Ad26.COV2.S vaccine versus placebo. The chain combines TRBV3-1 (or the pseudogene TRBV3-2) with TRBJ2-1, with TRBD1 matching over 7 bases. The CDR3: CASSQGLTGNEQFF. The CDR3 DNA reads TGTGCCAGCAGCCAAGGTCTGACAGGGAATGAGCAGTTCTTC.